This is a list of T cell receptor beta chains from one sample in a study of cytomegalovirus exposure and HLA in healthy donors. The method was immunoSEQ multiplex PCR; TCRdb's version includes in-frame clones alone and lacks a portion of them. The sample has about 210,000 clones, and its top ten clones hold about 1%. The sequencing input was PBMCs. The receptors come from a woman in her thirties in good health and CMV-seropositive. The CDR3 runs from the conserved cysteine through the conserved F or W. D genes are given only for firm matches.

j_call: TRBJ2-3
d_call: NA
v_call: TRBV18
cdr3_aa: CATLRGDTQYF
cdr3_nt: TGTGCCACCCTAAGGGGGGATACGCAGTATTTT

j_call: TRBJ2-2
d_call: TRBD2
v_call: TRBV19
cdr3_aa: CASRGLAGGGSTGELFF
cdr3_nt: TGTGCCAGTAGGGGACTAGCGGGAGGGGGGTCCACCGGGGAGCTGTTTTTT

j_call: TRBJ2-7
d_call: NA
v_call: TRBV29-1
cdr3_aa: CSLRQGYEQYF
cdr3_nt: TGCAGCCTCAGGCAGGGCTACGAGCAGTACTTC

j_call: TRBJ2-4
d_call: NA
v_call: TRBV19
cdr3_aa: CASSMTIPGQRIAKNIQYF
cdr3_nt: TGTGCCAGTAGTATGACCATCCCGGGACAACGGATAGCCAAAAACATTCAGTACTTC

j_call: TRBJ1-2
d_call: TRBD1
v_call: TRBV5-4
cdr3_aa: CASSLVDRASYGYTF
cdr3_nt: TGTGCCAGCAGCTTAGTTGACAGGGCCTCCTATGGCTACACCTTC

j_call: TRBJ2-1
d_call: TRBD2
v_call: TRBV10-2
cdr3_aa: CASSLAGGNNEQFF
cdr3_nt: TGCGCCAGCAGTCTAGCGGGGGGGAACAATGAGCAGTTCTTC

j_call: TRBJ2-3
d_call: NA
v_call: TRBV19
cdr3_aa: CASSIGRTDTQYF
cdr3_nt: TGTGCCAGTAGTATAGGGCGCACAGATACGCAGTATTTT

j_call: TRBJ2-1
d_call: TRBD1
v_call: TRBV5-6
cdr3_aa: CASSLGQGNEQFF
cdr3_nt: TGTGCCAGCAGCCTAGGACAGGGCAATGAGCAGTTCTTC

j_call: TRBJ1-5
d_call: TRBD1
v_call: TRBV23-1
cdr3_aa: CASRQGDQPQHF
cdr3_nt: TGCGCCAGCAGACAGGGGGATCAGCCCCAGCATTTT

j_call: TRBJ2-7
d_call: NA
v_call: TRBV12-2
cdr3_aa: CASRRRLMGQGVKYEQYF
cdr3_nt: TGTGCAAGTCGCCGGAGGCTTATGGGACAGGGAGTGAAGTACGAGCAGTACTTC

j_call: TRBJ1-2
d_call: TRBD1
v_call: TRBV18
cdr3_aa: CASLGQGADGYTF
cdr3_nt: TGTGCCAGCCTTGGACAGGGGGCGGATGGCTACACCTTC

j_call: TRBJ2-7
d_call: NA
v_call: TRBV6-1
cdr3_aa: CASSDWTRATYEQYF
cdr3_nt: TGTGCCAGCAGTGACTGGACCAGGGCAACCTACGAGCAGTACTTC

j_call: TRBJ1-4
d_call: TRBD1
v_call: TRBV6-5
cdr3_aa: CASSTGEVNEKLFF
cdr3_nt: TGTGCCAGCAGTACAGGGGAAGTCAATGAAAAACTGTTTTTT

j_call: TRBJ1-4
d_call: NA
v_call: TRBV2
cdr3_aa: CASVEIVTEKLFF
cdr3_nt: TGTGCCAGCGTTGAGATAGTTACGGAAAAACTGTTTTTT

j_call: TRBJ2-3
d_call: TRBD1
v_call: TRBV5-4
cdr3_aa: CASSRGGQGTDTQYF
cdr3_nt: TGTGCCAGCAGCCGTGGTGGACAGGGTACAGATACGCAGTATTTT

j_call: TRBJ2-1
d_call: TRBD2
v_call: TRBV9
cdr3_aa: CASSVLAGAANEQFF
cdr3_nt: TGTGCCAGCAGCGTACTAGCGGGGGCTGCCAATGAGCAGTTCTTC

j_call: TRBJ1-5
d_call: NA
v_call: TRBV15
cdr3_aa: CATSTTGGSGRSNQPQHF
cdr3_nt: TGTGCCACCAGCACTACGGGAGGGAGCGGCAGGAGCAATCAGCCCCAGCATTTT

j_call: TRBJ1-2
d_call: NA
v_call: TRBV2
cdr3_aa: CASSELDTNYGYTF
cdr3_nt: TGTGCCAGCAGTGAATTGGACACAAACTATGGCTACACCTTC

j_call: TRBJ1-1
d_call: TRBD1
v_call: TRBV19
cdr3_aa: CASSERDRNTEAFF
cdr3_nt: TGTGCCAGTAGTGAAAGGGACAGGAACACTGAAGCTTTCTTT

j_call: TRBJ1-5
d_call: NA
v_call: TRBV6-6
cdr3_aa: CASTRSNQPQHF
cdr3_nt: TGTGCCAGCACGAGAAGCAATCAGCCCCAGCATTTT

j_call: TRBJ1-4
d_call: TRBD1
v_call: TRBV5-1
cdr3_aa: CASKNRTGGGEKLFF
cdr3_nt: TGCGCCAGCAAAAATCGGACAGGGGGCGGCGAAAAACTGTTTTTT

j_call: TRBJ1-4
d_call: NA
v_call: TRBV27
cdr3_aa: CASSFRENEKLFF
cdr3_nt: TGTGCCAGCAGTTTCCGGGAAAATGAAAAACTGTTTTTT

j_call: TRBJ2-1
d_call: NA
v_call: TRBV14
cdr3_aa: CASSLFLPSSYNEQFF
cdr3_nt: TGTGCCAGCAGCCTGTTCCTTCCGAGCTCCTACAATGAGCAGTTCTTC

j_call: TRBJ2-5
d_call: TRBD2
v_call: TRBV5-1
cdr3_aa: CASSLAPSGSQETQYF
cdr3_nt: TGCGCCAGCAGCTTGGCCCCTAGCGGGTCTCAAGAGACCCAGTACTTC

j_call: TRBJ1-4
d_call: NA
v_call: TRBV6-1
cdr3_aa: CATNLGGADEKLFF
cdr3_nt: TGTGCTACTAACCTCGGGGGGGCTGATGAAAAACTGTTTTTT

j_call: TRBJ1-6
d_call: NA
v_call: TRBV6-5
cdr3_aa: CASTVTPNNSPLHF
cdr3_nt: TGTGCCAGCACCGTCACCCCTAATAATTCACCCCTCCACTTT

j_call: TRBJ2-7
d_call: NA
v_call: TRBV11-2
cdr3_aa: CASSLVLRDEQYF
cdr3_nt: TGTGCCAGCAGCTTAGTGTTACGGGACGAGCAGTACTTC

j_call: TRBJ1-2
d_call: TRBD1
v_call: TRBV27
cdr3_aa: CASSRTGETGYTF
cdr3_nt: TGTGCCAGCAGCCGGACAGGAGAGACTGGCTACACCTTC

j_call: TRBJ2-3
d_call: TRBD2
v_call: TRBV5-4
cdr3_aa: CASSSGSGGTDTQYF
cdr3_nt: TGTGCCAGCAGCTCTGGGAGCGGGGGCACAGATACGCAGTATTTT

j_call: TRBJ1-5
d_call: NA
v_call: TRBV29-1
cdr3_aa: CSVRTSNQPQHF
cdr3_nt: TGCAGCGTCCGGACAAGCAATCAGCCCCAGCATTTT

j_call: TRBJ1-2
d_call: TRBD1
v_call: TRBV6-1
cdr3_aa: CASSERQGANYGYTF
cdr3_nt: TGTGCCAGCAGTGAACGACAGGGGGCTAACTATGGCTACACCTTC

j_call: TRBJ2-4
d_call: NA
v_call: TRBV19
cdr3_aa: CASSIPGLNIQYF
cdr3_nt: TGTGCCAGTAGTATCCCGGGTTTAAACATTCAGTACTTC

j_call: TRBJ2-7
d_call: NA
v_call: TRBV19
cdr3_aa: CASSFGLGENEQYF
cdr3_nt: TGTGCCAGTAGTTTTGGGCTAGGGGAAAACGAGCAGTACTTC

j_call: TRBJ1-1
d_call: NA
v_call: TRBV14
cdr3_aa: CASSPLYTEAFF
cdr3_nt: TGTGCCAGCAGCCCACTTTATACTGAAGCTTTCTTT

j_call: TRBJ1-1
d_call: NA
v_call: TRBV5-4
cdr3_aa: CATSYQTGTTEAFF
cdr3_nt: TGTGCCACCTCTTATCAAACAGGGACCACTGAAGCTTTCTTT

j_call: TRBJ2-7
d_call: NA
v_call: TRBV4-1
cdr3_aa: CASSQDPPRGSYEQYF
cdr3_nt: TGCGCCAGCAGCCAAGATCCCCCTAGGGGGTCCTACGAGCAGTACTTC

j_call: TRBJ2-2
d_call: NA
v_call: TRBV5-1
cdr3_aa: CASSFTDSRRELFF
cdr3_nt: TGCGCCAGCAGCTTTACGGACTCGCGGCGGGAGCTGTTTTTT

j_call: TRBJ2-7
d_call: TRBD2
v_call: TRBV19
cdr3_aa: CATRTSGTYEQYF
cdr3_nt: TGTGCCACCCGGACTAGCGGCACCTACGAGCAGTACTTC

j_call: TRBJ1-6
d_call: TRBD1
v_call: TRBV10-3
cdr3_aa: CAISDRGQSNSPLHF
cdr3_nt: TGTGCCATCAGCGACAGGGGACAAAGTAATTCACCCCTCCACTTT

j_call: TRBJ2-1
d_call: TRBD2
v_call: TRBV27
cdr3_aa: CASRPSAGEVGNEQFF
cdr3_nt: TGTGCCAGCAGACCTTCAGCGGGAGAGGTCGGGAATGAGCAGTTCTTC

j_call: TRBJ2-3
d_call: TRBD2
v_call: TRBV5-1
cdr3_aa: CASSAYRGVAPTDTQYF
cdr3_nt: TGCGCCAGCAGCGCTTACCGGGGGGTAGCCCCCACAGATACGCAGTATTTT

j_call: TRBJ2-2
d_call: NA
v_call: TRBV2
cdr3_aa: CASSEGPNGELFF
cdr3_nt: TGTGCCAGCAGTGAAGGGCCCAACGGGGAGCTGTTTTTT